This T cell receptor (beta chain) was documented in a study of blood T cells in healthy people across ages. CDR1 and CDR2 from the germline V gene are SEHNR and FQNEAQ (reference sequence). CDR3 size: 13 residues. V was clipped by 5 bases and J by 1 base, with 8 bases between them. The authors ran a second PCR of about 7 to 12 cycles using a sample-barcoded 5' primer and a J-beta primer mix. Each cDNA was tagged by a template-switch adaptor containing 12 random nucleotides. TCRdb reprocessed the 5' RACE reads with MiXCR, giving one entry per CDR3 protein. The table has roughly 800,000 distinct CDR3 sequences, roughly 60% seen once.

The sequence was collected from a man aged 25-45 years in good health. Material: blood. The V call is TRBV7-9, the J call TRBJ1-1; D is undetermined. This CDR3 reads CASSMQENTEAFF. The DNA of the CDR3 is TGTGCCAGCAGCATGCAGGAGAACACTGAAGCTTTCTTT.